Here is one T cell receptor (beta chain) with its context. The germline V gene encodes CDR1 SQVTM and CDR2 ANQGSEA. This CDR3 comprises 13 residues. Trimming shortened V by 5 bases and J by 2 bases, and 10 bases separated the two germline ends. The data were obtained in a study of blood T cell repertoires in COVID-19. Study-level information: The origin of the acute and convalescent COVID-19 samples was the United States, Italy and Spain. The cDNA or gDNA used as material had been derived from T cells, B-cell-depleted T cells, or PBMCs.

Sequencing was performed with immunoSEQ multiplex PCR; in TCRdb, only in-frame clones are kept and a portion is missing. The table includes roughly 250,000 clones, approximately 83% detected once. The genes are TRBV29-1 and TRBJ1-3; no firm D call. Specimen: PBMCs or T cells enriched from blood (not recorded which). The clonotype originates from a woman aged 45-59 years who had recovered from COVID-19. The CDR3 bases are TGCAGCGTTCCTTCCCTCGCTGGAAACACCATATATTTT. This gives the protein CSVPSLAGNTIYF.